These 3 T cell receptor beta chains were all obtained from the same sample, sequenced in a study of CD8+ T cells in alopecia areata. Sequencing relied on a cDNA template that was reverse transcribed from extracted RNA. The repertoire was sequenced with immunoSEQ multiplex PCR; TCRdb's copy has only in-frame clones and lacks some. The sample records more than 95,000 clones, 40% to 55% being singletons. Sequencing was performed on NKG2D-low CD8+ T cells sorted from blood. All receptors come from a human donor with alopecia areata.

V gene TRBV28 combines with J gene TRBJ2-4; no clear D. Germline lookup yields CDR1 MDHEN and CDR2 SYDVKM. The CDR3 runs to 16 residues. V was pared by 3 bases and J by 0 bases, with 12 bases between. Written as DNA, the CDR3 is TGTGCCAGCAGTTTCGATGGGGAAATAGCCAAAAACATTCAGTACTTC. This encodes CASSFDGEIAKNIQYF.

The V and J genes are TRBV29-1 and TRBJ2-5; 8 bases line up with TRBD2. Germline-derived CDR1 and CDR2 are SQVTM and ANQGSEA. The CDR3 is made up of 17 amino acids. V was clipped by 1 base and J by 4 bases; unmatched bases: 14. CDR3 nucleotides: TGCAGCGTTGAAGGGATGGACGGGAGGGCCCCAGGAGAGACCCAGTACTTC. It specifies CSVEGMDGRAPGETQYF.

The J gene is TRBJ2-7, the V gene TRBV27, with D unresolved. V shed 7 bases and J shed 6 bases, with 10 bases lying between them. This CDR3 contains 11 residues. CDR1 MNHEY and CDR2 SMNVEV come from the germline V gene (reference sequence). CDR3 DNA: TGTGCCAGCACCGTCGGCGGCGAGCAGTACTTC. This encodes CASTVGGEQYF.